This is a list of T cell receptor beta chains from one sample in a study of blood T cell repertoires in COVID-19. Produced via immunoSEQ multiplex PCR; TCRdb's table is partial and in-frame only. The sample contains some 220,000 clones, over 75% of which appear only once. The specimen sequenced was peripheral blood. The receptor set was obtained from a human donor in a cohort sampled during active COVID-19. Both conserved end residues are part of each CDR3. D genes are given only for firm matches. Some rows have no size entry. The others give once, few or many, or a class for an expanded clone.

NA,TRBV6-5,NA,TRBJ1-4,TGTGCCAGCAGTTTTCGCCGGGGGAGGGAAAAACTGTTTTTT,CASSFRRGREKLFF
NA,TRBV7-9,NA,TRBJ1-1,TGTGCCAGCAGCCCAGGCCGGAACACTGAAGCTTTCTTT,CASSPGRNTEAFF
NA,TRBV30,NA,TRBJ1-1,TGTGCCTGGAGTCTACGCCCAACGGGAAATACTGAAGCTTTCTTT,CAWSLRPTGNTEAFF
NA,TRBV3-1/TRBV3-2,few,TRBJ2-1,TGTGCCAGCAGCCAAGGGACAATCAGTGAGCAGTTCTTC,CASSQGTISEQFF
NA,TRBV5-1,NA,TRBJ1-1,TGCGCCAGCAGCGCCCCACAGGCCGCGAACACTGAAGCTTTCTTT,CASSAPQAANTEAFF
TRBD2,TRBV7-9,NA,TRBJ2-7,TGTGCCAGCAGCTTAAGACTAGCGAAAACCTACGAGCAGTACTTC,CASSLRLAKTYEQYF
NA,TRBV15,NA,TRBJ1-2,TGTGCCACCAGCGGGCAAAGGCAGGGGAACTATGGCTACACCTTC,CATSGQRQGNYGYTF
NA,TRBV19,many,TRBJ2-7,TGTGCCAGTAGTCCATCCAGGGGCTCCTACGAGCAGTACTTC,CASSPSRGSYEQYF
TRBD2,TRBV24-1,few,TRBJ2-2,TGTGCCACCAGTGACCCCGACCTAGCGGGAGGGGCCGGGGAGCTGTTTTTT,CATSDPDLAGGAGELFF
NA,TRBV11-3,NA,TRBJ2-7,TGTGCCAGCAGCTTACGGGGGACCTCCTACGAGCAGTACTTC,CASSLRGTSYEQYF
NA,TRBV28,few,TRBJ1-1,TGTGCCAGCGTTGAGGGGGGGCTGGGCACTGAAGCTTTCTTT,CASVEGGLGTEAFF
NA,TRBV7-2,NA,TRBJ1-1,TGTGCCAGCAGCTTAGGACCCGTGGCGGGAGAAGCTTTCTTT,CASSLGPVAGEAFF
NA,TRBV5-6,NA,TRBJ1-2,TGTGCCAGCAGCTTGCCTCGGGGCTACACCTTC,CASSLPRGYTF
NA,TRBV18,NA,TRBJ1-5,TGTGCCAGCTCACCACGAGGAGCGAGCAATCAGCCCCAGCATTTT,CASSPRGASNQPQHF
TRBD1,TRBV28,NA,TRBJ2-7,TGTGCCAGCAGTTTGGTTGGGACAGGGGGCTACGAGCAGTACTTC,CASSLVGTGGYEQYF
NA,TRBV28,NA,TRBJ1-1,TGTGCCAGCAGGCGCCAATCCAGGGTTGAAGCTTTCTTT,CASRRQSRVEAFF
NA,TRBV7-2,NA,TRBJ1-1,TGTGCCAGCAGCTTATGGGCGGGGGGCGAGTACACTGAAGCTTTCTTT,CASSLWAGGEYTEAFF
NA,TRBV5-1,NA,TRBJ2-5,TGCGCCAGCAGCGGTGGGGGGTCCCAAGAGACCCAGTACTTC,CASSGGGSQETQYF
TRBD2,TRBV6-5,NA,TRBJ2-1,TGTGCCAGCAGGGCCTATAGCGGGAGCAACAATGAGCAGTTCTTC,CASRAYSGSNNEQFF
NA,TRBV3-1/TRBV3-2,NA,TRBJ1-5,TGTGCCAGCAGCCAAGATATCAGGGAGGAACAGCCCCAGCATTTT,CASSQDIREEQPQHF
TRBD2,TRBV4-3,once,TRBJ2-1,TGCGCCAGCAGCATAAGCGGGGGGGCAACCTACAATGAGCAGTTCTTC,CASSISGGATYNEQFF
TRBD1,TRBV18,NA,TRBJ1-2,TGTGCCAGCCTGACGGACAGGGGTGGAAATGGCTACACCTTC,CASLTDRGGNGYTF
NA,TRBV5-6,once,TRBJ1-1,TGTGCCAGCAGCTGGGGCACGTCTGAAGCTTTCTTT,CASSWGTSEAFF
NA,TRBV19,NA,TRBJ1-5,TGTGCCAGTAGTATAGGGTACATCGGGAATCAGCCCCAGCATTTT,CASSIGYIGNQPQHF
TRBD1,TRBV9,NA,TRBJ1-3,TGTGCCAGCAGCCGACAGGGGTCGGGAAACACCATATATTTT,CASSRQGSGNTIYF
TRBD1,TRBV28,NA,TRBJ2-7,TGTGCCAGCAGTCCGGGGACAGCCTCCTACGAGCAGTACTTC,CASSPGTASYEQYF
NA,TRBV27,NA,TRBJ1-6,TGTGCCAGCAGTTTCCCGACAGCAAATTCACCCCTCCACTTT,CASSFPTANSPLHF
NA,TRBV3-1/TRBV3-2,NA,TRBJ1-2,TGTGCCAGCAGCCAAGATCACAGGTCTAACTATGGCTACACCTTC,CASSQDHRSNYGYTF
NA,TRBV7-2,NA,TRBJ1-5,TGTGCCAGCAGCTTAAATAGGGGAGGGAATCAGCCCCAGCATTTT,CASSLNRGGNQPQHF
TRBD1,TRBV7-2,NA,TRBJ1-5,TGTGCCAGCAGCTTAACCGGACAGGGCAATCAGCCCCAGCATTTT,CASSLTGQGNQPQHF
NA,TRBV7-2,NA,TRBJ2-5,TGTGCCAGCAGCTTGTTTAAGTCGAGCGAGACCCAGTACTTC,CASSLFKSSETQYF
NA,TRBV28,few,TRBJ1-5,TGTGCCAGCAGTTTAAACACAGGTCAGCCCCAGCATTTT,CASSLNTGQPQHF
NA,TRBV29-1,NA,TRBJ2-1,TGCAGCGTTGGTAGATGGACTGCACAAAACCCCTCCTACAATGAGCAGTTCTTC,CSVGRWTAQNPSYNEQFF
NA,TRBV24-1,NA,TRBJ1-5,TGTGCCACCAGTGCTACTGGAACAGGGAGCAATCAGCCCCAGCATTTT,CATSATGTGSNQPQHF
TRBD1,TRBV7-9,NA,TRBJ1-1,TGTGCCAGCAGCTTGACAGGGGAAGTGACTGAAGCTTTCTTT,CASSLTGEVTEAFF
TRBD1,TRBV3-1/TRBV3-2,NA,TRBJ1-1,TGTGCCAGCAGCCCTTACCCACAGGGGGCAAGAACTGAAGCTTTCTTT,CASSPYPQGARTEAFF
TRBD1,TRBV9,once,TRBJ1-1,TGTGCCAGCAGCCCAGGGATGGGGACAGGGGAGAATTCTGAAGCTTTCTTT,CASSPGMGTGENSEAFF
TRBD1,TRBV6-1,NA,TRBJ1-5,TGTGCCAGCAGTGAAGTATTGGGACAGGGGGGGGATCAGCCCCAGCATTTT,CASSEVLGQGGDQPQHF
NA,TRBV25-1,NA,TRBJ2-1,TGTGCCAGCGGGCACAATGAGCAGTTCTTC,CASGHNEQFF
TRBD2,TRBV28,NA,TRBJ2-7,TGTGCCAGCAGTGCTAACTATCGCGGGAGGCCCTACGAGCAGTACTTC,CASSANYRGRPYEQYF
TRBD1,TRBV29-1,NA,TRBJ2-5,TGCAGCGCCGAAATGGGGGACAGACAAGAGACCCAGTACTTC,CSAEMGDRQETQYF
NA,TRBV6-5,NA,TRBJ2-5,TGTGCCAGCAGTTACCGCCCGGGGGAGACCCAGTACTTC,CASSYRPGETQYF
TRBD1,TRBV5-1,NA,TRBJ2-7,TGCGCCAGCAGGTCGGGACAGCTAAACTCCTACGAGCAGTACTTC,CASRSGQLNSYEQYF
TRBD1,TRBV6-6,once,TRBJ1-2,TGTGCCAGCAGTCGACAGGGTTTGAGCTACACCTTC,CASSRQGLSYTF
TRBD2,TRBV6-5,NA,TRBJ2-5,TGTGCCAGCGCGGGCGGGAGGGCAACCGAGACCCAGTACTTC,CASAGGRATETQYF
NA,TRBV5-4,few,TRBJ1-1,TGTGCCAGCAGCTCGGGGAGGAACACTGAAGCTTTCTTT,CASSSGRNTEAFF
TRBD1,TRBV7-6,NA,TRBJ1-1,TGTGCCAGCAGCCCCCTCAGGGGGCCAGACACTGAAGCTTTCTTT,CASSPLRGPDTEAFF
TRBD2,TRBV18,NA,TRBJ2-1,TGTGCCAGCTCACCACCGTCCAGCGGGGGGGCCAGAAATGAGCAGTTCTTC,CASSPPSSGGARNEQFF
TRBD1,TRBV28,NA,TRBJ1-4,TGTGCCAGCAGCTCATCAGGGGGGCATGAAAAACTGTTTTTT,CASSSSGGHEKLFF
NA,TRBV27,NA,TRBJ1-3,TGTGCCAGTCGGACAAGTCCCCTAGGGTCCATATATTTT,CASRTSPLGSIYF
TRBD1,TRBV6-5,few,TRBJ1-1,TGTGCCAGCAGTTCGCCGGGACAGGGAAAGACTGAAGCTTTCTTT,CASSSPGQGKTEAFF
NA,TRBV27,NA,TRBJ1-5,TGTGCCAGCACGGTTTCGGGGGGGAGCAATCAGCCCCAGCATTTT,CASTVSGGSNQPQHF